Each of the 27 T cell receptor beta chains below was sequenced from the same sample in a study of blood T cells in healthy people across ages. Sample-barcoded 5' priming and a J-beta primer mix drove a second PCR of 7 to 11 cycles. TCRdb used MiXCR to reprocess the 5' RACE reads, holding one entry per CDR3 protein. The data contain approximately 1.5 million distinct CDR3 sequences, 34% of them singletons. Sequencing was carried out using blood. The receptors originated from a woman aged 30 to 39 in good health.

This clonotype was observed a handful of times. This sequence joins TRBV9 and TRBJ2-3; 8 nucleotides align to TRBD2. Germline assignment: CDR1 SGDLS and CDR2 YYNGEE. This CDR3 contains 15 residues. DNA of the CDR3: TGTGCTCCCTTCGGGAGGGCTCCTCTCCCAGATACGCAGTATTTT. Residues: CAPFGRAPLPDTQYF.

This clonotype showed up many times. The chain couples TRBV3-1 to TRBJ2-7; D is unresolved. The CDR3 contains 14 residues. The V end was cut by 1 base, the J end by 5 bases, with 12 bases between. The germline CDR1 and CDR2 sequences are LGHDT and YNNKEL (reference sequence). CDR3 region: CASSQVPESHEQYF. The DNA of the CDR3 is TGTGCCAGCAGCCAAGTCCCAGAATCACACGAGCAGTACTTC.

The chain links TRBV28 to TRBJ2-2; no clear D gene. The ends were cut back, 3 bases at V and 4 bases at J, with 6 bases in the middle. CDR1 and CDR2 (germline): MDHEN, SYDVKM. The length of the CDR3 is 13 residues. CDR3 loop: CASSFDGTGELFF. The CDR3 bases are TGTGCCAGCAGTTTTGACGGCACCGGGGAGCTGTTTTTT.

The genes are TRBV2 and TRBJ2-1; the D gene is possibly TRBD2 (5 bases). The CDR3 totals 16 residues. V was cut by 3 bases and J by 6 bases, with 18 bases left in between. Germline CDR1 is SNHLY and CDR2 is FYNNEI. The CDR3 loop is CASSDPRRNSLNEQFF. For the CDR3, the DNA is TGTGCCAGCAGTGATCCCCGGAGGAATAGTCTCAATGAGCAGTTCTTC.

This clonotype showed up just a few times. The chain couples TRBV5-1 to TRBJ1-1; TRBD1 matches at 7 bases. Looked up from germline, CDR1 is SGHRS and CDR2 is YFSETQ. Trimming took 5 bases from V and 2 from J; bases not matched to a gene: 12. CDR3 length: 16 residues. The CDR3 spells CASSPGPGQRNTEAFF. CDR3 sequence (DNA): TGCGCCAGCAGTCCGGGACCGGGACAGCGAAACACTGAAGCTTTCTTT. Complete variable domain (other parts from reference TRBV5-1 and TRBJ1-1): KAGVTQTPRYLIKTRGQQVTLSCSPISGHRSVSWYQQTPGQGLQFLFEYFSETQRNKGNFPGRFSGRQFSNSRSEMNVSTLELGDSALYLCASSPGPGQRNTEAFFGQGTRLTVV.

On this clonotype itself: An end of the junction does not agree with germline; a read error may underlie this. The rearrangement links TRBV30 to TRBJ1-2, with 10 bases aligning to TRBD1. Per germline, CDR1 GTSNPN and CDR2 SVGIG (reference sequence). The CDR3 spans 13 residues. The CDR3 loop reads CAWLTGGNYGYTF. The CDR3 DNA sequence: TGCGCCTGGCTGACAGGGGGCAACTATGGCTACACCTTC. The variable domain in full, with the rest retrieved from reference TRBV30 and TRBJ1-2, is SQTIHQWPATLVQPVGSPLSLECTVEGTSNPNLYWYRQAAGRGLQLLFYSVGIGQISSEVPQNLSASRPQDRQFILSSKKLLLSDSGFYLCAWLTGGNYGYTFGSGTRLTVV.

The chain carries TRBV21-1 and TRBJ1-5. TRBV21-1 is a pseudogene locus. The CDR3 contains 15 residues. CDR3 nucleotides: TGTGCCAGCAGCCCTTGCTATCTGGGCAATCAGCCCCAGCATTTT. Its translation: CASSPCYLGNQPQHF.

The table lists this clonotype with a few counts. CDR3 sequence reads: CASSLKGAPSTDTQYF. In DNA form, the CDR3 reads TGTGCCAGCAGCTTAAAGGGGGCACCTAGCACAGATACGCAGTATTTT. V and J are TRBV7-3 and TRBJ2-3; 7 bases align to TRBD1. Germline V gene lookup returns CDR1 SGHTA and CDR2 FQGTGA. CDR3 length equals 16 residues. The junction had 4 bases not matched to a gene; V was cut back by 1 base and J by 0 bases.

This clonotype has at least ten counts. V gene TRBV20-1 combines with J gene TRBJ2-1; perhaps TRBD1 as D (6 bases). Germline V gene data show CDR1 as DFQATT and CDR2 as SNEGSKA (reference sequence). Trimming left V 1 base short and J 8 bases short, with 12 bases between. The CDR3 runs to 13 residues. The DNA of the CDR3 is TGCAGTGCTAGAGGCAGGGGACGGGATGAGCAGTTCTTC. It codes for CSARGRGRDEQFF.

The CDR3 loop is CASSLAPGQLNYGYTF. CDR3 nucleotide sequence: TGTGCCAGCAGCCTGGCCCCGGGACAGCTAAACTATGGCTACACCTTC. This sequence joins TRBV7-8 and TRBJ1-2; 7 bases line up with TRBD1. The germline CDR1 and CDR2 sequences are SGHVS and FQNEAQ. V was pared by 5 bases and J by 2 bases, with 11 bases of the junction left unmatched. There are 16 residues in the CDR3.

The chain has TRBV30 and TRBJ2-3; D not certain. V was clipped by 2 bases and J by 5 bases, with 11 bases between them. CDR1 and CDR2 (germline): GTSNPN, SVGIG (reference sequence). The CDR3 totals 13 residues. The CDR3 DNA reads TGTGCCTGGAGTCGCACCACGCAAGATACGCAGTATTTT. This codes for CAWSRTTQDTQYF.

J is TRBJ1-5 and V is TRBV6-5; D is ambiguous. This CDR3 comprises 15 residues. Trimming stripped 0 bases from V and 0 bases from J, with 6 bases between. In germline, CDR1 is MNHEY, CDR2 SVGAGI. CDR3 sequence (DNA): TGTGCCAGCAGTTACTCTGTGGATAGCAATCAGCCCCAGCATTTT. Translation: CASSYSVDSNQPQHF.

This clonotype was detected many times. CDR3 bases: TGCAGTGCCATATTGCCGGGACTTCCCCATCAGGGGCAGTTCTTC. This sequence encodes CSAILPGLPHQGQFF. The V and J genes are TRBV20-1 and TRBJ2-1; possibly TRBD2 for D (6 bases). The CDR3 length is 15 residues. The germline V gene encodes CDR1 DFQATT and CDR2 SNEGSKA (reference sequence). The V gene lost 6 bases and the J gene lost 12 bases, with 27 bases spanning the gap.

Concerning this clonotype: Compared with germline, one end of the junction differs, possibly owing to a read error. The chain has TRBV7-9 and TRBJ2-7; 9 bases agree with TRBD1. CDR1 and CDR2 from the germline V gene are SEHNR and FQNEAQ (reference sequence). CDR3 length: 15 amino acids. This CDR3 reads CAGSSDRGVRYEQYF. The CDR3 DNA follows: TGTGCCGGCAGTTCGGACAGGGGAGTTCGATACGAGCAGTACTTC.

The CDR3 region is CASSRLLPTGPNSPLHF. The CDR3 DNA sequence: TGTGCCAGCAGCCGATTGCTACCGACAGGACCTAATTCACCCCTCCACTTT. J is TRBJ1-6 and V is TRBV14, with D maybe TRBD1 (6 bases). This CDR3 contains 17 residues. Germline values: CDR1 SGHDN, CDR2 FVKESK. Trimming left V 4 bases short and J 6 bases short, with 19 bases between.

The chain is built from TRBV6-5 and TRBJ2-5; the match to TRBD1 covers 7 bases. Germline values: CDR1 MNHEY, CDR2 SVGAGI. V shed 2 bases and J 0 bases; nucleotides not matched to a gene: 6. The CDR3 runs 16 residues. CDR3 protein: CASSYGGTADQETQYF. The CDR3 DNA is TGTGCCAGCAGTTACGGTGGGACAGCCGACCAAGAGACCCAGTACTTC.

This rearrangement joins TRBV11-2 to TRBJ2-3; perhaps D is TRBD1 or TRBD2 (5 bases each). The CDR3 length is 16 residues. With 1 base removed from V and 4 bases from J, the gap between germline ends came to 15 bases. CDR1 is SGHAT, CDR2 FQNNGV, per germline. The CDR3 sequence is CASSLGRQVGADTQYF. CDR3 DNA: TGTGCCAGCAGCTTAGGGCGGCAGGTGGGGGCAGATACGCAGTATTTT.

This clonotype showed up just once. The chain employs TRBV14 and TRBJ1-5, with D possibly being TRBD1 (5 bases). Looked up from germline, CDR1 is SGHDN and CDR2 is FVKESK. Trimming stripped 1 base from V and 10 bases from J, with 14 bases between. CDR3 length equals 14 residues. The CDR3 protein is CASSQAQGWAPQHF. The DNA of the CDR3 is TGTGCCAGCAGCCAAGCGCAGGGATGGGCTCCCCAGCATTTT.

The J gene is TRBJ2-1, the V gene TRBV27; maybe TRBD1 (5 bases). The CDR3 extends over 14 amino acids. The germline V gene has CDR1 MNHEY and CDR2 SMNVEV (reference sequence). Trimming removed 2 bases at V and 7 bases at J, with 12 bases between. The CDR3 DNA follows: TGTGCCAGCAGTTTACCCCGGACACCTAATGAGCAGTTCTTC. It encodes CASSLPRTPNEQFF.

This clonotype occurred many times. The rearrangement uses TRBV9 and TRBJ2-7; 7 bases agree with TRBD1. V was pared by 4 bases and J by 5 bases, with 9 bases of the junction left unmatched. Germline CDR1 is SGDLS and CDR2 is YYNGEE. The CDR3 runs 14 residues. In nucleotides, the CDR3 is TGTGCCAGCAGCCACGCAGGGGGATCCCACGAGCAGTACTTC. Translated: CASSHAGGSHEQYF.

This clonotype was seen more than once but under ten times. This chain's CDR3 is CASSPSGLAGVRETQYF. CDR3 DNA sequence: TGTGCCAGCAGCCCCTCGGGACTAGCGGGAGTTCGAGAGACCCAGTACTTC. This chain joins TRBV3-1 and TRBJ2-5, with TRBD2 identical over 14 bases. In germline, CDR1 is LGHDT, CDR2 YNNKEL (reference sequence). The V segment lost 4 bases and the J segment 4 bases; nucleotides outside the gene matches: 8. The CDR3 is made up of 17 amino acids.

This chain connects TRBV11-2 to TRBJ2-1; 8 bases fit TRBD2. Trimming took 6 bases from V and 2 from J; bases not matched to a gene: 3. Germline assignment: CDR1 SGHAT and CDR2 FQNNGV. The CDR3 consists of 14 residues. The CDR3 loop is CASSMRGAYNEQFF. In DNA form, the CDR3 reads TGTGCCAGCAGTATGCGGGGGGCCTACAATGAGCAGTTCTTC.

The gene calls are TRBV6-2 or TRBV6-3 and TRBJ2-1, with 7 bases aligning to TRBD2. The DNA end is a closer match to TRBJ2-7, so the J assignment may be wrong. This CDR3 is 14 amino acids long. CDR1 and CDR2 (germline): MNHEY, SVGEGT. The CDR3 sequence is CASSYGGRRNEQYF. In DNA, the CDR3 is TGTGCCAGCAGTTATGGCGGGAGAAGGAACGAGCAGTACTTC.

The chain is built from TRBV7-2 and TRBJ1-5, with D tentatively TRBD1 (6 bases). CDR1 SGHTA and CDR2 FQGNSA come from the germline V gene. The ends were cut back, 3 bases at V and 9 bases at J, with 30 bases in the middle. This CDR3 contains 19 residues. The CDR3 sequence is CASSLRRDGGPAVWGPQHF. The CDR3 DNA follows: TGTGCCAGCAGCTTGCGCCGGGACGGGGGGCCAGCAGTCTGGGGGCCCCAGCATTTT.

The genes are TRBV3-1 and TRBJ2-7; 7 bases are shared with TRBD1. After removal of 3 bases from V and 0 bases from J, the junction contained 11 bases not matched to a gene. The germline CDR1 and CDR2 sequences are LGHDT and YNNKEL (reference sequence). This CDR3 region has 17 residues. The CDR3 nucleotides read TGTGCCAGCAGCCAGACGCAACAGGGGAAAAGCTCCTACGAGCAGTACTTC. Residues: CASSQTQQGKSSYEQYF.

This chain joins TRBV4-2 and TRBJ2-1; 11 bases match TRBD2. V lost 4 bases to trimming and J lost 5 bases; unmatched junction nucleotides: 13. This CDR3 region has 18 residues. Germline CDR1 and CDR2: LGHNA and YNFKEQ. Written as DNA, the CDR3 is TGTGCCAGCAGCCTCAGTCCACTAGGGACTAGCGGAAACAATGAGCAGTTCTTC. It translates to CASSLSPLGTSGNNEQFF.

There are a few counts of this clonotype. V and J are TRBV5-5 and TRBJ2-7; TRBD2 matches at 8 bases. The germline V gene has CDR1 SGHKS and CDR2 YYEKEE (reference sequence). The CDR3 totals 15 residues. Trimming cost V 0 bases and J 7 bases; bases outside gene matches: 9. The CDR3 DNA is TGTGCCAGCAGCTTGGAGACTAGCGATAGCAATGAGCAGTACTTC. It translates to CASSLETSDSNEQYF.